The clone carrying this T cell receptor beta chain was seen only a few times. The antigen is not known. This specimen belongs to a study of T cell repertoires in cytomegalovirus infection. This CDR3 is 16 amino acids long. Germline V gene lookup returns CDR1 SGHTA and CDR2 FQGNSA. V dropped 6 bases and J dropped 2 bases, with 18 bases sitting between them. The study's findings and limits: In two of eight donors, the top clonotype was HLA-C-restricted CMV-specific.

TCRdb re-analysed the reads in MiXCR, keeping a single row per CDR3 protein. Of 400,000 to 600,000 distinct CDR3 sequences listed, about two fifths are singletons. This material consisted of cultured PBMCs, taken from culture after CMV antigen stimulation. The receptor's source is a human donor in good health (CMV status not recorded). Some clones in this sample may be carry-over from other donors' samples. The chain couples TRBV7-2 to TRBJ2-3; no clear D gene. The CDR3 DNA follows: TGTGCCAGCAGACCCACCGATTCGGGCTACACAGATACGCAGTATTTT. Its translation: CASRPTDSGYTDTQYF.